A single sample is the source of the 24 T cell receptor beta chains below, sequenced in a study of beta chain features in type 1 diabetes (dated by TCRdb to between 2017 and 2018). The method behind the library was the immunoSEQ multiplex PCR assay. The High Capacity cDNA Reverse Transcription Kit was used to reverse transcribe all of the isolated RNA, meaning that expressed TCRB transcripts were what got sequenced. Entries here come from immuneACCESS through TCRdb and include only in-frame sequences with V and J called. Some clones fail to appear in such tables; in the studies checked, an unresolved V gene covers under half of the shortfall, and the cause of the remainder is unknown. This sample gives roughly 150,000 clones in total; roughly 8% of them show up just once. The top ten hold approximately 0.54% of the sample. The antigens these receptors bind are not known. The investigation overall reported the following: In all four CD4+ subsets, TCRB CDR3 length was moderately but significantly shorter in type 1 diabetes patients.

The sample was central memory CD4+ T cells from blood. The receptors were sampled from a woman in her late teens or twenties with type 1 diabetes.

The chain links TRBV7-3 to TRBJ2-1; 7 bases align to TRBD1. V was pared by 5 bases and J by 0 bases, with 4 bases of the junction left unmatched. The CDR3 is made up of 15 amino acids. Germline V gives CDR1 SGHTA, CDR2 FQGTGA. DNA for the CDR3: TGTGCCAGCAGCCAACAGGGGAGCTCCTACAATGAGCAGTTCTTC. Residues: CASSQQGSSYNEQFF.

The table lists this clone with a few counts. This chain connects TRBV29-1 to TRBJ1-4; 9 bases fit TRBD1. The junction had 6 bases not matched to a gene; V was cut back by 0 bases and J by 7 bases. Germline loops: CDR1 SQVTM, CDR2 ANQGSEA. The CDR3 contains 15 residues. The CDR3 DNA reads TGCAGCGTTGAAGAAGGGACAGGGTCGGGTGAAAAACTGTTTTTT. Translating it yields CSVEEGTGSGEKLFF.

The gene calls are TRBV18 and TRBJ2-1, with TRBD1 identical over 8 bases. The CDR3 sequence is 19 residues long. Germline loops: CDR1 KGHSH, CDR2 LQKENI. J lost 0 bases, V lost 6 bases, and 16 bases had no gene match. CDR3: CASSHQGQVFFSSYNEQFF. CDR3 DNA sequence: TGTGCCAGCTCCCACCAGGGACAGGTTTTTTTTAGCTCCTACAATGAGCAGTTCTTC.

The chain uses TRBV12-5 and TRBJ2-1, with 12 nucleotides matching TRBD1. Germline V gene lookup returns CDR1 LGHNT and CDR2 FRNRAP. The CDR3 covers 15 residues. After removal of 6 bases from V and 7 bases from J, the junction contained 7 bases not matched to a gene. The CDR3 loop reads CASGRGQGAWNEQFF. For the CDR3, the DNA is TGTGCTAGTGGCCGGGGACAGGGGGCGTGGAATGAGCAGTTCTTC.

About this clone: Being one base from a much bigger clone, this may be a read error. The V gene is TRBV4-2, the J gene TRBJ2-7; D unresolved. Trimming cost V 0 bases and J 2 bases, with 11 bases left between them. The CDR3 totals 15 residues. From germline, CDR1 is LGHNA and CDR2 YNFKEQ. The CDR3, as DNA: TGTGCCAGCAGCCAAGATGGCAGTGCGGCCTACGAGCAGTACTTC. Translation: CASSQDGSAAYEQYF.

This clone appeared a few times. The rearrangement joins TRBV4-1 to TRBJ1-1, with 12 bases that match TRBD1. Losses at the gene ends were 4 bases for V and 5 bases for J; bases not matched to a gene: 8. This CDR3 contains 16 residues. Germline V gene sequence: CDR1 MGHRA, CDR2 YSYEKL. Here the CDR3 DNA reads TGCGCCAGCAGCCGGGGACAGGGGGCAGGTGAGACTGAAGCTTTCTTT. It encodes CASSRGQGAGETEAFF.

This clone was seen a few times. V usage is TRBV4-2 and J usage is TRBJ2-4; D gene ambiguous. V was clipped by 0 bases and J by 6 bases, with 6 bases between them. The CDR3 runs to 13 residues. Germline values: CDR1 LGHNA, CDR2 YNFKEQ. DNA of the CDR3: TGTGCCAGCAGCCAAGATTCCGGAAACATTCAGTACTTC. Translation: CASSQDSGNIQYF.

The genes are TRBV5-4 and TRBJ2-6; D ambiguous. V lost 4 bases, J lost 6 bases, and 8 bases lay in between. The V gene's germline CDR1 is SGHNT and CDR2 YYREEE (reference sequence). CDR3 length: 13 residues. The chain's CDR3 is CASSGDQANVLTF. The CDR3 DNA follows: TGTGCCAGCAGCGGAGACCAGGCCAACGTCCTGACTTTC.

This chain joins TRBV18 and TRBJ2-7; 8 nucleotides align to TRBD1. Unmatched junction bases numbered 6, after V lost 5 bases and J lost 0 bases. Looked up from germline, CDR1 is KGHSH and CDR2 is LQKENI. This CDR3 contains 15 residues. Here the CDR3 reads CASSTGQGGSYEQYF. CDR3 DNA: TGTGCCAGCTCAACCGGACAGGGAGGCTCCTACGAGCAGTACTTC.

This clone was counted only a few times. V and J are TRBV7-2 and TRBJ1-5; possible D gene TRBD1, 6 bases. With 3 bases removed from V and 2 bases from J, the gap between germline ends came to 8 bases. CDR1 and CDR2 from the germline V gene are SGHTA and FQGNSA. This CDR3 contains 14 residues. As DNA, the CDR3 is TGTGCCAGCAGCTTTAGACAGGGCAATCAGCCCCAGCATTTT. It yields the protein CASSFRQGNQPQHF.

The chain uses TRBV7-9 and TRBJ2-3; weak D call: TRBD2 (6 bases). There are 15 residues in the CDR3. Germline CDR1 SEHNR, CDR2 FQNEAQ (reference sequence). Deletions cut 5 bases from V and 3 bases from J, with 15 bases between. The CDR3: CASSVQSGATDTQYF. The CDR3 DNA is TGTGCCAGCAGCGTACAGTCGGGAGCGACAGATACGCAGTATTTT.

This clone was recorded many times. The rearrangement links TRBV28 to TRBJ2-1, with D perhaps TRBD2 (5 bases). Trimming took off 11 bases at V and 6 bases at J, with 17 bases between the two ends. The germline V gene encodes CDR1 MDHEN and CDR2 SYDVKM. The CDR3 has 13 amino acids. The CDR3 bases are TGTGCCGCCGGGAAAGTGACTATCAATGAGCAGTTCTTC. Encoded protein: CAAGKVTINEQFF.

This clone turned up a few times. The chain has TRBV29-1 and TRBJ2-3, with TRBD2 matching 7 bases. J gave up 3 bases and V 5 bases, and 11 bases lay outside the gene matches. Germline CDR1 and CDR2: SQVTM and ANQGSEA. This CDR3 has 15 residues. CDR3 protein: CSVPEGGLSTDTQYF. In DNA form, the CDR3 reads TGCAGCGTTCCGGAGGGAGGGCTTAGTACAGATACGCAGTATTTT.

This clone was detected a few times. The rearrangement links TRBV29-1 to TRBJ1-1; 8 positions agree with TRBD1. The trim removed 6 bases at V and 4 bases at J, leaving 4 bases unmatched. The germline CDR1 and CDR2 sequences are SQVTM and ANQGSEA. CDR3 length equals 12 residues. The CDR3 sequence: CSVDRDFTEAFF. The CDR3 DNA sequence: TGCAGCGTGGACAGGGATTTCACTGAAGCTTTCTTT.

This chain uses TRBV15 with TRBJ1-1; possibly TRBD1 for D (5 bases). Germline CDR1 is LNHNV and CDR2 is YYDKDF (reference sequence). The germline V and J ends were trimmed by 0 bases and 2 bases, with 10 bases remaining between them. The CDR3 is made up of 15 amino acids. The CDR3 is CATSRDPGGNTEAFF. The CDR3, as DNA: TGTGCCACCAGCAGAGATCCCGGGGGTAACACTGAAGCTTTCTTT. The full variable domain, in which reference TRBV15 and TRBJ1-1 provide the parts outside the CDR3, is DAMVIQNPRYQVTQFGKPVTLSCSQTLNHNVMYWYQQKSSQAPKLLFHYYDKDFNNEADTPDNFQSRRPNTSFCFLDIRSPGLGDTAMYLCATSRDPGGNTEAFFGQGTRLTVV.

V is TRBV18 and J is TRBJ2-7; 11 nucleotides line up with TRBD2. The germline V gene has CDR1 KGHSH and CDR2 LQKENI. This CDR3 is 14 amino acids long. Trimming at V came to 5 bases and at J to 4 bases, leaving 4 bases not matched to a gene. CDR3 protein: CASSSGTSGYEQYF. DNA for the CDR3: TGTGCCAGCTCATCCGGGACTAGCGGATACGAGCAGTACTTC.

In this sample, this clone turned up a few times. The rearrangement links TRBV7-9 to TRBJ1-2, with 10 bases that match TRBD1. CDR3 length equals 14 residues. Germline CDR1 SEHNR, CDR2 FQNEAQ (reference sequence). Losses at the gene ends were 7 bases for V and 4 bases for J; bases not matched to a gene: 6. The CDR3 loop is CASNRDRGAYGYTF. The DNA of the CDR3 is TGTGCCAGCAACCGGGACAGGGGAGCCTATGGCTACACCTTC.

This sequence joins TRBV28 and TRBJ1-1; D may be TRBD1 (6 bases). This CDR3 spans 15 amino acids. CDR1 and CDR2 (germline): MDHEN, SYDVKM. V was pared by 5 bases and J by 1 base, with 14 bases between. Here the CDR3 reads CASSEPDSRNTEAFF. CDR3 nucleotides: TGTGCCAGCAGTGAACCGGACAGCAGGAACACTGAAGCTTTCTTT. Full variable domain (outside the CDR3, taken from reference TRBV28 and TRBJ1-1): DVKVTQSSRYLVKRTGEKVFLECVQDMDHENMFWYRQDPGLGLRLIYFSYDVKMKEKGDIPEGYSVSREKKERFSLILESASTNQTSMYLCASSEPDSRNTEAFFGQGTRLTVV.

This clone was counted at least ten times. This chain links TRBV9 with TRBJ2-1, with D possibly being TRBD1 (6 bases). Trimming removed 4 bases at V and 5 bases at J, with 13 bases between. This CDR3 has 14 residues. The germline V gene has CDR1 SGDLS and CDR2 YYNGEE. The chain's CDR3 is CASSRQVGDNEQFF. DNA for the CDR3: TGTGCCAGCAGCAGACAGGTTGGGGACAATGAGCAGTTCTTC.

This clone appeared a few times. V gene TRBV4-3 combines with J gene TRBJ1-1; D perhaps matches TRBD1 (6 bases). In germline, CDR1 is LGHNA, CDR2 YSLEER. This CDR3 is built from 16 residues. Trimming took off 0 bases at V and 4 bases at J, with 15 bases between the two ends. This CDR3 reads CASSQEGGTGSTEAFF. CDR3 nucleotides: TGCGCCAGCAGCCAAGAAGGAGGCACAGGGAGCACTGAAGCTTTCTTT.

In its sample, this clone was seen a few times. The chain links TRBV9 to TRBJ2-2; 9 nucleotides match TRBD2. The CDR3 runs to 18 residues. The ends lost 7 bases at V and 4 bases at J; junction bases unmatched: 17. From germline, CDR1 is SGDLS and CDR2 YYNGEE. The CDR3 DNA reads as TGTGCCAGCCCACGGAAGGCTAGCGGGATGGGGAGCACCGGGGAGCTGTTTTTT. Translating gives CASPRKASGMGSTGELFF.

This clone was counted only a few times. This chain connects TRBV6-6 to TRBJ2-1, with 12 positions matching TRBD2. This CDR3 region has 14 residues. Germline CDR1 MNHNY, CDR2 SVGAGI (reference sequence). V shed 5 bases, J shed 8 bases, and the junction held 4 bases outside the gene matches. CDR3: CASSLAGGPYEQFF. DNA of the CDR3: TGTGCCAGCAGTCTAGCGGGAGGGCCGTATGAGCAGTTCTTC.

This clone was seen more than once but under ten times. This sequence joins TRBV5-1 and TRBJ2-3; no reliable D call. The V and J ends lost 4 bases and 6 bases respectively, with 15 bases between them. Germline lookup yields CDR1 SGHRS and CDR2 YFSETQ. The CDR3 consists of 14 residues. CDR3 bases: TGCGCCAGCAGCCGCAGTCTAGTGCCGGATACGCAGTATTTT. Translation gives CASSRSLVPDTQYF.

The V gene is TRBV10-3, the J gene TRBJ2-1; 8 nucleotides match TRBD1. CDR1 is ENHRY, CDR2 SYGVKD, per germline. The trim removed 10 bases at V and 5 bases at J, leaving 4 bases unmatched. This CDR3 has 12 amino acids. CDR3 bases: TGTGCCACCCTGGGACAGGACAATGAGCAGTTCTTC. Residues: CATLGQDNEQFF.